This TCR beta chain was found in a study of technical replicates of blood from a handful of donors. Libraries were prepared by immunoSEQ multiplex PCR; TCRdb keeps only in-frame clonotypes and omits some of them. The sample holds 12,000 or so clones, 80% to 95% seen once. The clonotype comes from a human donor in good health. The sequencing sample was made of PBMCs.

The CDR3 region has the DNA TGTGCCAGCAGCCGGGGGGACGACAATGAGCAGTTCTTC. It yields the protein CASSRGDDNEQFF. This sequence joins TRBV11-2 and TRBJ2-1, with 7 bases fitting TRBD2. Germline CDR1 reads SGHAT; CDR2 reads FQNNGV. Losses at the gene ends were 5 bases for V and 5 bases for J; bases not matched to a gene: 3. The CDR3 spans 13 residues.